What follows are 21 T cell receptor beta chains derived from one specimen sequenced in a study of T cell repertoires in cytomegalovirus infection. Their recognized antigens are unknown. Each CDR3 protein gets one entry after TCRdb re-called the reads with MiXCR. This table has 680,000 or so distinct CDR3 sequences, around 32% appearing once. This specimen was cultured PBMCs, taken from culture after CMV antigen stimulation. These receptors were obtained from a human donor in good health (CMV status not recorded). Some clones in this sample may be carry-over from other donors' samples.

This clonotype has more than one count but fewer than ten. The gene calls are TRBV2 and TRBJ2-5, with 11 bases lining up with TRBD2. The germline gives CDR1 SNHLY, CDR2 FYNNEI. The CDR3 covers 14 residues. The V segment lost 9 bases and the J segment 5 bases; nucleotides outside the gene matches: 8. The CDR3 DNA follows: TGTGCCAGTAGACTACTAGCGGGAGTGGAGACCCAGTACTTC. Its protein is CASRLLAGVETQYF.

This chain joins TRBV28 and TRBJ2-3; D is uncertain. Germline assignment: CDR1 MDHEN and CDR2 SYDVKM. V was pared by 5 bases and J by 1 base, with 10 bases between. The CDR3 length is 14 residues. The CDR3 region has the DNA TGTGCCAGCAGTCCCCCGGTAGGCACAGATACGCAGTATTTT. Protein sequence: CASSPPVGTDTQYF.

This clonotype was seen repeatedly, ten times or more. The chain recombines TRBV7-2 with TRBJ2-3; D is perhaps TRBD2 (5 bases). Germline loops: CDR1 SGHTA, CDR2 FQGNSA. The CDR3 sequence is 12 residues long. The V end lost 8 bases, the J end lost 1 base, and 7 bases lay between the germline ends. CDR3 protein: CASLEGTDTQYF. CDR3 DNA sequence: TGTGCCAGCTTGGAGGGCACAGATACGCAGTATTTT.

The chain combines TRBV7-4 with TRBJ2-1; TRBD1 is a possible D gene (6 bases). The CDR3 extends over 15 amino acids. The germline CDR1 and CDR2 sequences are SGHVT and SQSDAQ. V lost 3 bases and J 4 bases, leaving 13 bases between the germline ends. The CDR3 bases are TGTGCCAGCAGCTTGGGACACCCCCTTTACAATGAGCAGTTCTTC. This encodes CASSLGHPLYNEQFF.

This clonotype was seen many times. The rearrangement joins TRBV7-8 to TRBJ2-1, with unresolved D. CDR3 length equals 14 residues. V dropped 3 bases and J dropped 3 bases, with 9 bases sitting between them. Germline CDR1 SGHVS, CDR2 FQNEAQ. The DNA of the CDR3 is TGTGCCAGCAGCTTTGGGTCCATCTACAATGAGCAGTTCTTC. Translated: CASSFGSIYNEQFF.

The CDR3 region is CASSHRVEPQHF. CDR3 sequence (DNA): TGTGCCAGCAGCCACAGGGTAGAGCCCCAGCATTTT. The gene calls are TRBV6-2 or TRBV6-3 and TRBJ1-5, with TRBD1 as a possible D gene (6 bases). Germline V CDR1 and CDR2: MNHEY, SVGEGT. V lost 6 bases and J 8 bases, leaving 11 bases between the germline ends. The CDR3 contains 12 residues.

In this sample, this clonotype turned up many times. The chain couples TRBV7-8 to TRBJ2-5; 8 bases are shared with TRBD1. The CDR3 covers 19 residues. V trimming: 0 bases; J trimming: 10 bases; junction bases outside the gene matches: 22. CDR1 is SGHVS, CDR2 FQNEAQ, per germline. The CDR3 loop reads CASSLAFHGQGRGMMGQYF. CDR3 nucleotides: TGTGCCAGCAGCTTAGCCTTTCACGGACAGGGTCGGGGAATGATGGGCCAGTACTTC.

The chain links TRBV11-2 to TRBJ2-2, with D possibly TRBD2 on 6 matching bases. The CDR3 loop spans 15 amino acids. V lost 6 bases and J lost 7, with 18 bases in between. Per germline, CDR1 SGHAT and CDR2 FQNNGV. The CDR3 DNA reads as TGTGCCAGCAGTGCCAGGCGATTTAGCGGCGGGGAGCTGTTTTTT. Protein product: CASSARRFSGGELFF.

Only a few counts were recorded for this clonotype. DNA of the CDR3: TGTGCCAGCTCACCATGGGGGGGCAATCAGCCCCAGCATTTT. Amino acids: CASSPWGGNQPQHF. The chain recombines TRBV18 with TRBJ1-5; D perhaps matches TRBD1 (5 bases). Trimming took off 2 bases at V and 2 bases at J, with 7 bases between the two ends. The CDR3 is 14 amino acids. Germline assignment: CDR1 KGHSH and CDR2 LQKENI.

This clonotype has a handful of counts. The genes are TRBV7-9 and TRBJ2-7; perhaps D is TRBD1 or TRBD2 (6 bases each). Trimming shortened V by 5 bases and J by 1 base, and 18 bases separated the two germline ends. CDR3 size: 16 residues. The germline gives CDR1 SEHNR, CDR2 FQNEAQ (reference sequence). CDR3 nucleotides: TGTGCCAGCAGCCCCAGAGGGGGGAGTGGGTCCTACGAGCAGTACTTC. It codes for CASSPRGGSGSYEQYF.

The V call is TRBV7-6, the J call TRBJ2-7; D might be TRBD1 (5 bases). There are 13 residues in the CDR3. Germline-derived CDR1 and CDR2 are SGHVS and FNYEAQ. V shed 4 bases and J shed 3 bases, with 10 bases lying between them. In nucleotides, the CDR3 is TGTGCCAGCAGCTGGCAGGGAAGCTACGAGCAGTACTTC. Translating it yields CASSWQGSYEQYF. The complete variable domain, with remaining parts taken from reference TRBV7-6 and TRBJ2-7, reads GAGVSQSPRYKVTKRGQDVALRCDPISGHVSLYWYRQALGQGPEFLTYFNYEAQQDKSGLPNDRFSAERPEGSISTLTIQRTEQRDSAMYRCASSWQGSYEQYFGPGTRLTVT.

In its sample, this clonotype was seen a few times. This chain uses TRBV29-1 with TRBJ2-4, with 7 bases aligning to TRBD2. The CDR3 totals 14 residues. Germline-derived CDR1 and CDR2 are SQVTM and ANQGSEA. Trimming took 6 bases from V and 0 from J; bases not matched to a gene: 5. CDR3 amino acids: CSVGGSGAKNIQYF. CDR3 sequence (DNA): TGCAGCGTGGGGGGGTCCGGAGCCAAAAACATTCAGTACTTC.

The CDR3 nucleotides are TGTGCCAGCAACCGAATCGATAGCAATCAGCCCCAGCATTTT. Protein: CASNRIDSNQPQHF. V usage is TRBV7-4 and J usage is TRBJ1-5; the D is unclear. The V and J ends lost 7 bases and 0 bases respectively, with 10 bases between them. From germline, CDR1 is SGHVT and CDR2 SQSDAQ. CDR3 length: 14 amino acids.

The sample holds many counts of this clonotype. This sequence joins TRBV4-1 and TRBJ1-2; D is ambiguous. V shed 2 bases and J shed 3 bases, with 16 bases lying between them. Looked up from germline, CDR1 is MGHRA and CDR2 is YSYEKL. This CDR3 region has 16 residues. This chain's CDR3 is CASSQTQSTTYYGYTF. CDR3 coding DNA: TGCGCCAGCAGCCAAACGCAATCGACAACATACTATGGCTACACCTTC.

This chain joins TRBV12-3 or TRBV12-4 and TRBJ2-1; no reliable D call. The CDR3 has 16 residues. V lost 8 bases and J 4 bases, leaving 21 bases between the germline ends. CDR3 sequence reads: CASSARGFPLYNEQFF. In nucleotides, the CDR3 is TGTGCCAGCTCAGCGCGCGGATTCCCCCTATACAATGAGCAGTTCTTC.

J is TRBJ1-2 and V is TRBV4-1, with a weak D call TRBD1 (6 bases). CDR3 size: 17 residues. V dropped 0 bases and J dropped 0 bases, with 14 bases sitting between them. CDR1 and CDR2 (germline): MGHRA, YSYEKL. The CDR3 DNA is TGCGCCAGCAGCCAAGATTCCCCAGGGGCTTCTAACTATGGCTACACCTTC. Protein: CASSQDSPGASNYGYTF.

This chain links TRBV7-2 with TRBJ2-2; D possibly corresponds to TRBD2 (5 bases). V gave up 4 bases and J gave up 5 bases, with 11 bases separating them. CDR1 SGHTA and CDR2 FQGNSA come from the germline V gene. This CDR3 region has 14 residues. The CDR3, as DNA: TGTGCCAGCAGCTCCGAGCCGGGGACCGGGGAGCTGTTTTTT. This encodes CASSSEPGTGELFF.

This clonotype was counted between two and nine times. The gene calls are TRBV7-9 and TRBJ1-3; D is unresolved. Germline assignment: CDR1 SEHNR and CDR2 FQNEAQ (reference sequence). The V gene lost 2 bases and the J gene lost 0 bases, with 14 bases spanning the gap. The CDR3 is 17 residues long. The CDR3 region has the DNA TGTGCCAGCAGCTTATTTCTGGGATGGAGCTCTGGAAACACCATATATTTT. It encodes CASSLFLGWSSGNTIYF.

The chain uses TRBV12-3 or TRBV12-4 and TRBJ2-7; TRBD1 aligns across 7 bases. The junction had 6 bases not matched to a gene; V was cut back by 1 base and J by 6 bases. The CDR3 runs to 14 residues. In DNA form, the CDR3 reads TGTGCCAGCAGTTTAGGAGGGGGCGTGGGCGAGCAGTACTTC. As protein: CASSLGGGVGEQYF.

This clonotype has ten or more counts. V is TRBV7-2 and J is TRBJ1-6; 8 nucleotides line up with TRBD1. Germline V gene data show CDR1 as SGHTA and CDR2 as FQGNSA. The CDR3 has 14 residues. The ends lost 2 bases at V and 9 bases at J; junction bases unmatched: 3. CDR3 residues: CASSLRQGLSPLHF. The CDR3 region has the DNA TGTGCCAGCAGCTTACGACAGGGGCTTTCACCCCTCCACTTT.

In its sample, this clonotype was seen a few times. The J gene is TRBJ1-1, the V gene TRBV25-1; D not resolved. This CDR3 spans 12 amino acids. The V gene lost 0 bases and the J gene lost 7 bases, with 6 bases spanning the gap. Germline assignment: CDR1 MGHDK and CDR2 SYGVNS. In DNA form, the CDR3 reads TGTGCCAGCAGTGAATATAAGAGTGAAGCTTTCTTT. Translated: CASSEYKSEAFF.